This TCR beta chain was recovered during a study of cytomegalovirus exposure and HLA in healthy donors. General study findings and limits: Later on, an analysis tied 18,000 or so TCR beta sequences to HLA alleles at 0.05 false discovery rate.

PCR amplification relied on 60 Vbeta primers (plus 13 Jbeta primers). Some clones are missing from TCRdb's copy, which holds only in-frame ones; the method was immunoSEQ multiplex PCR. The sample consists of roughly 110,000 clones, about 81% of them appearing once. CDR1 and CDR2 (germline): SGHVS, FNYEAQ. With 4 bases clipped from V and 3 bases from J, the junction kept 7 bases outside the gene matches. This CDR3 is 15 amino acids long. On this clone itself: What it binds is unknown.

The TCR was taken from a man aged 25 to 45 in good health and CMV-seropositive. This sequence joins TRBV7-6 and TRBJ1-1; 8 nucleotides align to TRBD1. The sequenced sample was PBMCs. The CDR3 DNA reads TGTGCCAGCAGCTCAGGGGGCAGGGAGGACACTGAAGCTTTCTTT. Amino acid sequence: CASSSGGREDTEAFF.